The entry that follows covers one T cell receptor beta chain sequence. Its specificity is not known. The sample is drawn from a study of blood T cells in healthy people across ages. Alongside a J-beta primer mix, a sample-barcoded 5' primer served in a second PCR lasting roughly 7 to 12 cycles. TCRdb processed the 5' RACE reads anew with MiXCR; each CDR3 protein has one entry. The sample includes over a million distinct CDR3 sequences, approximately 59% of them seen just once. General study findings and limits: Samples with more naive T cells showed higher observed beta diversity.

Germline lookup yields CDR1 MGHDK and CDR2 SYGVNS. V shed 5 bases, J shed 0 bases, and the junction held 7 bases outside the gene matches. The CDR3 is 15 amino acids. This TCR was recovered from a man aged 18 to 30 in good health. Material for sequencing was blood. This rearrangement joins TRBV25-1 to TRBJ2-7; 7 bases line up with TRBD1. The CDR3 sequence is CASSRLQGSSYEQYF. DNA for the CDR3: TGTGCCAGCAGTCGGTTACAGGGGAGCTCCTACGAGCAGTACTTC.